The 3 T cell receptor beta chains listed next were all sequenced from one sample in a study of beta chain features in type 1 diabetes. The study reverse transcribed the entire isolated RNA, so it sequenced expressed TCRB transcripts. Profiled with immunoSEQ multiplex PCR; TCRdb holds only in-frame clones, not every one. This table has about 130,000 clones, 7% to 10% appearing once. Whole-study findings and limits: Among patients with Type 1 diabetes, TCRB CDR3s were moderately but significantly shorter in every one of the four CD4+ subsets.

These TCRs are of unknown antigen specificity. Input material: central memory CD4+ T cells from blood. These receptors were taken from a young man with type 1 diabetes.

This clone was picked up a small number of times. CDR3 nucleotides: TGTGCCAGCAGTGATGTGGGGGGGACTACCTACGAGCAGTACTTC. Translated: CASSDVGGTTYEQYF. The chain links TRBV2 to TRBJ2-7; 7 bases agree with TRBD2. Germline trimming cut 3 bases from V and 2 bases from J; bases unmatched to any gene: 7. Per germline, CDR1 SNHLY and CDR2 FYNNEI. The CDR3 is made up of 15 amino acids.

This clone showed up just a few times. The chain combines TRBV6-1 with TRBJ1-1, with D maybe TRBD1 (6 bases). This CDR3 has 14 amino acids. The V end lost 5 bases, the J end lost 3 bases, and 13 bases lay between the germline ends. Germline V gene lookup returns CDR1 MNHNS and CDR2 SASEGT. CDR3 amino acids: CASSNRDTYTEAFF. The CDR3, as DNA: TGTGCCAGCAGTAACCGGGACACTTACACTGAAGCTTTCTTT.

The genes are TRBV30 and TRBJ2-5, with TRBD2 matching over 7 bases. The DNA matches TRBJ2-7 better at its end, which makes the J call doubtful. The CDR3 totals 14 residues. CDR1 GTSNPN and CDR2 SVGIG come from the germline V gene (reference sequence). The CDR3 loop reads CAWGRLAPGDEQYF. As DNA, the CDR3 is TGTGCCTGGGGAAGACTAGCCCCCGGGGACGAGCAGTACTTC.